This T cell receptor beta chain originates from a study of T cells after yellow fever vaccination. Germline-derived CDR1 and CDR2 are SGHNT and YENEEA. The CDR3 loop spans 13 amino acids. Trimming cost V 2 bases and J 9 bases; bases outside gene matches: 3. TCRdb re-analysed the 5' RACE reads in MiXCR, keeping a single row per CDR3 protein. The sample lists 550,000 or so distinct CDR3 sequences, around 21% occurring once. Sequenced material: PBMCs, taken 15 days after the yellow fever booster vaccination. V and J are TRBV11-3 and TRBJ2-1; 8 bases fit TRBD2. The source is a young man who received the YFV17D yellow fever vaccine. In DNA form, the CDR3 reads TGTGCCAGCAGCTTATCTAGCGGGTCTGAGCAGTTCTTC. Protein product: CASSLSSGSEQFF.